This T cell receptor beta chain was sequenced for a study of early T cells in non-severe SARS-CoV-2 infection. The overall study: Whole-blood bulk RNA, unsorted, was sequenced, and chains were unpaired. Regarding the study as a whole: Clonotype matching in VDJdb favored anti-spike CD8 responses and did not capture private and CD4 specificities.

Unique molecular identifiers were attached to individual cDNA molecules. MiXCR was run by TCRdb on the 5' RACE reads, yielding one entry per CDR3 protein. The sample holds around 81,000 distinct CDR3 sequences; 13% to 15% are singletons and the top ten take roughly 9.8%. Concerning this clonotype: Its matching antigen is unknown.

The receptor's source is an adult who was a healthcare worker with PCR-confirmed SARS-CoV-2 infection or an uninfected control (not recorded which). Sequenced material: whole blood.

The CDR3 region has the DNA TGTGCCAGCAGCGTAGCTTCCGGGGCAAGCACAGATACGCAGTATTTT. This encodes CASSVASGASTDTQYF. The J gene is TRBJ2-3, the V gene TRBV9, with D possibly called TRBD1 or TRBD2 (5 bases each). The CDR3 spans 16 residues. In germline, CDR1 is SGDLS, CDR2 YYNGEE. V dropped 0 bases and J dropped 0 bases, with 11 bases sitting between them. The full variable domain, its missing parts supplied by reference TRBV9 and TRBJ2-3, is DSGVTQTPKHLITATGQRVTLRCSPRSGDLSVYWYQQSLDQGLQFLIQYYNGEERAKGNILERFSAQQFPDLHSELNLSSLELGDSALYFCASSVASGASTDTQYFGPGTRLTVL.